Sequencing of this T cell receptor beta chain was carried out in a study of cytomegalovirus exposure and HLA in healthy donors. General study results and limits: Later analysis identified 16,000 or so TCR beta sequences associated with HLA alleles, using a false discovery rate threshold of 0.05.

V lost 5 bases to trimming and J lost 1 base; unmatched junction nucleotides: 9. Germline-derived CDR1 and CDR2 are LNHDA and SQIVND (reference sequence). CDR3 length equals 17 residues. On this clone itself: As yet, its antigen is unknown.

The PCR was carried out with 60 Vbeta primers and 13 Jbeta primers. The method was immunoSEQ multiplex PCR; TCRdb's version includes in-frame clones alone and lacks a portion of them. The data contain over 110,000 clones, around 80% of them seen just once; the ten biggest clones take up 2.5% to 3%. The TCR was taken from a female donor in good health and CMV-seronegative. Sequencing used PBMCs. The V call is TRBV19, the J call TRBJ1-5; 9 positions agree with TRBD1. DNA of the CDR3: TGTGCCAGTAGTCCCTCGGTAGGGACAGGGAGCAATCAGCCCCAGCATTTT. Its translation: CASSPSVGTGSNQPQHF.